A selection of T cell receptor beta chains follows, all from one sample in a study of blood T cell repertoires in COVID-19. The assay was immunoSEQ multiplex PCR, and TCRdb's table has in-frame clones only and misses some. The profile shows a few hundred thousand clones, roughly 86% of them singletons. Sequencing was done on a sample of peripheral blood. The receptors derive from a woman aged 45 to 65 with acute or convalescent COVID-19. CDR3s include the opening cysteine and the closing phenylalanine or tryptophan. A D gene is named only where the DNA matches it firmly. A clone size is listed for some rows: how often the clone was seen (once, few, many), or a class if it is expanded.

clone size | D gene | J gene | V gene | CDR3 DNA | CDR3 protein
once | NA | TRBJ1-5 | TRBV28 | TGTGCCAGCAGTTTGATGCGGGGCACCGCTAGCAATCAGCCCCAGCATTTT | CASSLMRGTASNQPQHF
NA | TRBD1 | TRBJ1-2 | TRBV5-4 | TGTGCCAGCCGACAGGGGGCGTACGGTGACTATGGCTACACCTTC | CASRQGAYGDYGYTF
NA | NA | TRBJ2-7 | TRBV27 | TGTGCCAGCAGTTCCCTGGGTATTCGGGGGTACTACGAGCAGTACTTC | CASSSLGIRGYYEQYF
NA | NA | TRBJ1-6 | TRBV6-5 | TGTGCCAGCAGTTACTCTCCGCAGGCATCTAATTCACCCCTCCACTTT | CASSYSPQASNSPLHF
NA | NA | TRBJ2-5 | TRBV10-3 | TGTGCCATCAGTCTAACCGGGACTGAGTACCAAGAGACCCAGTACTTC | CAISLTGTEYQETQYF
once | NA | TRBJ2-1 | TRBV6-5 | TGTGCCAGCAGGGACGGGAGAACGGCCAATGAGCAGTTCTTC | CASRDGRTANEQFF
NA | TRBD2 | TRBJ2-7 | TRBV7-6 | TGTGCCAGCAGCCCCGAAAGGACTAGCCGGGTCGACGAGCAGTACTTC | CASSPERTSRVDEQYF
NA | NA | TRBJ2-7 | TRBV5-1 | TGCGCCAGCAGCGGCACCGGGACACCCTACGAGCAGTACTTC | CASSGTGTPYEQYF
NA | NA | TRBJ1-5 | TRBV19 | TGTGCCAGTAGTATAGATAAAAGACAGTATAGCAATCAGCCCCAGCATTTT | CASSIDKRQYSNQPQHF
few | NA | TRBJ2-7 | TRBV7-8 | TGTGCCAGTCGACAGGCCCTCTCCTACGAGCAGTACTTC | CASRQALSYEQYF
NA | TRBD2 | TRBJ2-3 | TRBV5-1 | TGCGCCAGCAGCACGACTAGCGGGAGAACAGATACGCAGTATTTT | CASSTTSGRTDTQYF
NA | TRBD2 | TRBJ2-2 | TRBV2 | TGTGCCAGCAGGGAGGCTAGCGGGAAAGTCGGGGAGCTGTTTTTT | CASREASGKVGELFF
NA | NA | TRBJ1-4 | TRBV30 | TGTGCCTGGAGTCCCGTGGGAGGGCAGCGTGAAAAACTGTTTTTT | CAWSPVGGQREKLFF
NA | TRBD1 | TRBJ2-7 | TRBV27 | TGTGCCAGCAGTTTCTCAGGACAGGACGAGCAGTACTTC | CASSFSGQDEQYF
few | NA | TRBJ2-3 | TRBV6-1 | TGTGCCAGCAGTGAAGGGTCAGGGCTGGATACGCAGTATTTT | CASSEGSGLDTQYF
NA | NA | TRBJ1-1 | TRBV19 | TGTGCCAGTAGCTCGGACAGCCTGAACACTGAAGCTTTCTTT | CASSSDSLNTEAFF
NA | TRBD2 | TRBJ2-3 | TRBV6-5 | TGTGCCAGCAGGTCTAGCGGGAAGGTAGATACGCAGTATTTT | CASRSSGKVDTQYF
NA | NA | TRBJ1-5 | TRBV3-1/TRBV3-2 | TGTGCCAGCAGCCAAGGCGGGCGGGGCAGCAATCAGCCCCAGCATTTT | CASSQGGRGSNQPQHF
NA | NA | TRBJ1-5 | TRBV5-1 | TGCGCCAGCAGCCCCGGGGGTGGGGGGTATCAGCCCCAGCATTTT | CASSPGGGGYQPQHF
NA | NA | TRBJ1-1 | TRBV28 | TGTGCCAGCAGCTCCTACCCTGGGCTTTCCAGCACTGAAGCTTTCTTT | CASSSYPGLSSTEAFF
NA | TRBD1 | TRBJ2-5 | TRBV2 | TGTGCCAGCAGTCGGGACAGGGCGCAAGAGACCCAGTACTTC | CASSRDRAQETQYF
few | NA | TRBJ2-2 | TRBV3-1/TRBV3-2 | TGTGCCAGCCGGAGTGGCGGGGAGCTGTTTTTT | CASRSGGELFF
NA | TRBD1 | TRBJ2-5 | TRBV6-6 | TGTGCCAGCAGTCCCGAGGGCCGGGACAGCCGATACCAAGAGACCCAGTACTTC | CASSPEGRDSRYQETQYF
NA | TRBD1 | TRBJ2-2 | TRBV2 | TGTGCCAGCAGGACAGGGTGGGGTCCCGTCGGGGAGCTGTTTTTT | CASRTGWGPVGELFF
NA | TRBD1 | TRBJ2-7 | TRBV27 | TGTGCCAGCAGTTTATCGGTGGCAGGGGGATTCCACGAGCAGTACTTC | CASSLSVAGGFHEQYF
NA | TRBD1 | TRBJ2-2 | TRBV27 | TGTGCCAGCAGTTTTATTAGGACAGGAAGGACCGGGGAGCTGTTTTTT | CASSFIRTGRTGELFF
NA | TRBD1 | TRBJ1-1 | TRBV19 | TGTGCCAGTACCACGGGACAGGGGAATTATGAAGCTTTCTTT | CASTTGQGNYEAFF
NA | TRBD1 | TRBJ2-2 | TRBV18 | TGTGCCAGCTCACCGCTAAAAGACAGGGGAGCCGGGGAGCTGTTTTTT | CASSPLKDRGAGELFF
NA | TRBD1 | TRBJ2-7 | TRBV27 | TGTGCCAGCAGTTTATCGAGACAGGGGGCAGGGGAGCAGTACTTC | CASSLSRQGAGEQYF
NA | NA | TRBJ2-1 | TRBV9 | TGTGCCAGCAGTCCCGGTGTCCCACCCAATGAGCAGTTCTTC | CASSPGVPPNEQFF
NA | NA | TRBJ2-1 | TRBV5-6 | TGTGCCAGCAGCTTGGGGGCGGGGCCGAAGCAGTTCTTC | CASSLGAGPKQFF
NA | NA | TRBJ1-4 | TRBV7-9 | TGTGCCAGCAGTCGTTCTTATGGCCGTAATGAAAAACTGTTTTTT | CASSRSYGRNEKLFF
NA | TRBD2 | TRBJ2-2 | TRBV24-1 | TGTGCCACCAGTGTGCCCGGGGGGACCGGGGAGCTGTTTTTT | CATSVPGGTGELFF
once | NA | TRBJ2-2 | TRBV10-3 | TGTGCCATCAGCAAGACGTTACAGGGTGGCGGGGAGCTGTTTTTT | CAISKTLQGGGELFF
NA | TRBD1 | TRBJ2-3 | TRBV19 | TGTGCCAGTAGTACCTTTTCCAGGGGGAGTGCTGATACGCAGTATTTT | CASSTFSRGSADTQYF
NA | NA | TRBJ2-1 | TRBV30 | TGTGCCTGGAGTGTACTGAGGGCAGCTACCTACAATGAGCAGTTCTTC | CAWSVLRAATYNEQFF
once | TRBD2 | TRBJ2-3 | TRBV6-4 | TGTGCCAGCAGTGAGGAGCCGGGAGGGAGGGGTCCAGATACGCAGTATTTT | CASSEEPGGRGPDTQYF
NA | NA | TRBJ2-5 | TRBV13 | TGTGCCAGCAGCCCCCGGGAACAAGAGACCCAGTACTTC | CASSPREQETQYF
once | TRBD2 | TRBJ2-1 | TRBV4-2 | TGTGCCAGCAGCCCACTAGCGGGAGCCTACAATGAGCAGTTCTTC | CASSPLAGAYNEQFF
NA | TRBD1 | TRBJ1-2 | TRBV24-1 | TGTGCCACCAGTGACCGTGTCCCGGGACAGGGAAACTATGGCTACACCTTC | CATSDRVPGQGNYGYTF
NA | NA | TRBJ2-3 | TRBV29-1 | TGCAGCGTTTGTTTGGCAGGAAGCACAGATACGCAGTATTTT | CSVCLAGSTDTQYF
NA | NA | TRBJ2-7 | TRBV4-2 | TGTGCCAGCAGCCAAAGCTTCGGGGACGAGCAGTACTTC | CASSQSFGDEQYF
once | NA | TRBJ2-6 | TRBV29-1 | TGCAGCGTTGTACCGGAGGTGGGAGCTTACTCTGGGGCCAACGTCCTGACTTTC | CSVVPEVGAYSGANVLTF
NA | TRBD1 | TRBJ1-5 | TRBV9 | TGTGCCAGCAGCGTAGGGCCGGACAGGGGTGAGCAGCCCCAGCATTTT | CASSVGPDRGEQPQHF
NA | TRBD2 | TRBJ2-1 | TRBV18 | TGTGCCAGCTCAATCAATGGAGGCGGGAGCTCCTACAATGAGCAGTTCTTC | CASSINGGGSSYNEQFF
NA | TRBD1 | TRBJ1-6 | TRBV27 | TGTGCCAGCACCACTTTGGTGACAGGGCGGTCACCCCTCCACTTT | CASTTLVTGRSPLHF
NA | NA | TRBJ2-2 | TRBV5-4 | TGTGCCAGCAGCTTGGGTGGAGGCGGGCGCACCGGGGAGCTGTTTTTT | CASSLGGGGRTGELFF
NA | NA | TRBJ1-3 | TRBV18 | TGTGCCAGCTCAACCCCCGAGAGCTCTGGAAACACCATATATTTT | CASSTPESSGNTIYF
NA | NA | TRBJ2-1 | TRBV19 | TGTGCCAGTAGTATCTCAGGAAACAATGAGCAGTTCTTC | CASSISGNNEQFF
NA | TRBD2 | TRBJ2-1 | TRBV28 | TGTGCCGGCGGAGCGGGGGGCTCCTACAATGAGCAGTTCTTC | CAGGAGGSYNEQFF
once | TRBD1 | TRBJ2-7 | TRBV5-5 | TGTGCCAGCAGCGGTGGGACAGGGCAGTACGAGCAGTACTTC | CASSGGTGQYEQYF
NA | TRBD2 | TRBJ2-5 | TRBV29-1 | TGCAGCGTTGAAGGGCTACTAGCGGGAGGGACTGGCGAGACCCAGTACTTC | CSVEGLLAGGTGETQYF
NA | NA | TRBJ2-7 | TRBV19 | TGTGCCAGTAGTATTCAGGGGGGCCTTGAGTACGAGCAGTACTTC | CASSIQGGLEYEQYF
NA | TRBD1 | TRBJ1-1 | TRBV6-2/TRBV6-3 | TGTGCCAGCAGTACCCCGTCAGGGGGCTGGGGTGAAGCTTTCTTT | CASSTPSGGWGEAFF
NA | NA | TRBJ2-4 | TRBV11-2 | TGTGCCAGCAGCGAAGAAGGGGGGGGTGCCAAAAACATTCAGTACTTC | CASSEEGGGAKNIQYF
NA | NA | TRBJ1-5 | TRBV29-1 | TGCAGCGTGGCAGGGGACAATCAGCCCCAGCATTTT | CSVAGDNQPQHF
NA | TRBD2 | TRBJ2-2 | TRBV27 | TGTGCCAGCTCGGAACTAGCGGGAGGCACCGGGGAGCTGTTTTTT | CASSELAGGTGELFF